The source of this T cell receptor (beta chain) is a study of Graves' ophthalmopathy and Graves' hyperthyroidism. Looked up from germline, CDR1 is MNHEY and CDR2 is SVGAGI. The CDR3 has 14 residues. Trimming removed 1 base from V and 3 bases from J, with 10 bases in between. From RNA, the CDR3 regions of TCR beta chains were amplified and sequenced. First-round RT-PCR used HTBI primers; second-round multiplex PCR followed. TCRdb re-analysed the multiplex PCR reads in MiXCR, keeping a single row per CDR3 protein. The sample lists some 410,000 distinct CDR3 sequences, roughly 21% seen once, with under 3.5% in the top ten. The sample holds many counts of this clonotype.

The sample consisted of peripheral blood. The TCR sequence derives from a woman between 18 and 29 years old with stable Graves' hyperthyroidism. This chain joins TRBV6-5 and TRBJ2-7; tentatively, D is TRBD1 (6 bases). The CDR3 nucleotides read TGTGCCAGCAGTTACTTCGGGACAAGCTACGAGCAGTACTTC. It translates to CASSYFGTSYEQYF.